These 29 T cell receptor beta chains were all obtained from the same sample, sequenced in a study of T-cell reconstitution after alpha-beta-depleted transplantation in children. Using unique molecular identifiers, the investigators prepared the TCRbeta library. Each CDR3 protein is one row after TCRdb ran MiXCR on the PCR reads. Here the sample spans some 490,000 distinct CDR3 sequences, 9.5% to 15% being singletons. The input for sequencing was PBMCs from the stem cell graft donor, taken from the stem cell graft. Receptors originate from a human donor who donated a stem cell graft to a child with combined immunodeficiency.

The chain couples TRBV5-5 to TRBJ2-4, with 7 nucleotides matching TRBD1. The germline V gene has CDR1 SGHKS and CDR2 YYEKEE (reference sequence). The CDR3 runs 14 residues. V was pared by 4 bases and J by 8 bases, with 9 bases of the junction left unmatched. CDR3 DNA: TGTGCCAGCAGCCCTGGGGGACAGATGGACATTCAGTACTTC. It is translated as CASSPGGQMDIQYF.

Concerning this clonotype itself: A clone one base away is much larger, so this may be a read error. The CDR3 does not close with the conserved phenylalanine or tryptophan, likely indicating a read error. The chain is built from TRBV12-3 or TRBV12-4 and TRBJ2-7, with D perhaps matching TRBD1 or TRBD2 (5 bases each). Trimming removed 3 bases from V and 1 base from J, with 13 bases in between. This CDR3 has 15 amino acids. The CDR3: CASSFRDGLSYEQYC. The CDR3 DNA reads as TGTGCCAGCAGTTTCCGGGACGGGTTATCCTACGAGCAGTACTGC.

This clonotype has a count of ten or more. This sequence joins TRBV7-2 and TRBJ2-6; D is ambiguous. The CDR3 contains 14 residues. CDR1 SGHTA and CDR2 FQGNSA come from the germline V gene. V dropped 1 base and J dropped 0 bases, with 1 base sitting between them. The CDR3 nucleotides read TGTGCCAGCAGCTTAGACTCTGGGGCCAACGTCCTGACTTTC. This sequence encodes CASSLDSGANVLTF.

This clonotype was seen repeatedly, ten times or more. The V gene is TRBV4-3, the J gene TRBJ2-1; D gene unclear. Trimming stripped 1 base from V and 0 bases from J, with 13 bases between. The CDR3 has 17 residues. CDR1 and CDR2 (germline): LGHNA, YSLEER. CDR3 protein: CASSQGVWLSSYNEQFF. In DNA, the CDR3 is TGCGCCAGCAGCCAAGGGGTCTGGCTAAGCTCCTACAATGAGCAGTTCTTC.

Comments on this clonotype: This may arise from a read error, as a much more abundant clone is one base away. The chain couples TRBV29-1 to TRBJ1-5; no firm D call. The germline gives CDR1 SQVTM, CDR2 ANQGSEA. Deletions cut 4 bases from V and 2 bases from J, with 9 bases between. The CDR3 loop spans 13 amino acids. Here the CDR3 DNA reads TGCAGCGTTGGTGGGAATTGCAATCAGCCCCAGCATTTT. Amino acid sequence: CSVGGNCNQPQHF.

The V gene is TRBV6-5, the J gene TRBJ1-2, with D tentatively TRBD1 (6 bases). V lost 2 bases, J lost 4 bases, and 14 bases lay in between. This CDR3 spans 15 amino acids. Germline V gene sequence: CDR1 MNHEY, CDR2 SVGAGI. The CDR3 bases are TGTGCCAGCAGTTACCAGGGGCGCCCCCTCTATGGCTACACCTTC. Translating gives CASSYQGRPLYGYTF.

This clonotype was counted only a few times. The V and J genes are TRBV7-3 and TRBJ1-4; possibly TRBD1 for D (6 bases). There are 15 residues in the CDR3. Per germline, CDR1 SGHTA and CDR2 FQGTGA. Trimming pared 5 bases from V and 5 bases from J, leaving 15 bases between. The CDR3 DNA follows: TGTGCCAGCAGCCTGACCGGGACACTGAATGAAAAACTGTTTTTT. Residues: CASSLTGTLNEKLFF.

J is TRBJ1-6 and V is TRBV5-1, with 9 positions matching TRBD1. The length of the CDR3 is 15 residues. In germline, CDR1 is SGHRS, CDR2 YFSETQ. Losses at the gene ends were 0 bases for V and 8 bases for J; bases not matched to a gene: 3. The CDR3 nucleotides read TGCGCCAGCAGCTTGGACAGGGGGCATGATTCACCCCTCCACTTT. Translated, it gives CASSLDRGHDSPLHF.

This clonotype was picked up many times. The chain carries TRBV7-8 and TRBJ2-7, with TRBD1 as a possible D gene (5 bases). The V gene's germline CDR1 is SGHVS and CDR2 FQNEAQ. This CDR3 contains 12 residues. V lost 5 bases, J lost 6 bases, and 11 bases lay in between. The CDR3 bases are TGTGCCAGCAGCCTACAGCAGGGCGAGCAGTACTTC. It codes for CASSLQQGEQYF.

At least ten counts were recorded for this clonotype. The chain recombines TRBV12-3 or TRBV12-4 with TRBJ2-7; D ambiguous. V was trimmed by 3 bases and J by 2 bases, leaving 8 bases between them. The CDR3 extends over 13 amino acids. CDR3 residues: CASSFSRAYEQYF. In DNA, the CDR3 is TGTGCCAGCAGTTTCTCCCGAGCCTACGAGCAGTACTTC.

The V and J genes are TRBV14 and TRBJ2-5, with 7 bases matching TRBD2. This CDR3 comprises 15 residues. The V gene's germline CDR1 is SGHDN and CDR2 FVKESK. The V gene end was trimmed by 4 bases and the J gene end by 1 base; junction bases not matched to a gene: 6. CDR3 coding DNA: TGTGCCAGCAGCCTTACAGCGGGAACCCAAGAGACCCAGTACTTC. Translated: CASSLTAGTQETQYF.

This clonotype was picked up many times. The chain has TRBV18 and TRBJ2-6; D not certain. CDR1 is KGHSH, CDR2 LQKENI, per germline. The V gene lost 3 bases and the J gene lost 0 bases, with 6 bases spanning the gap. The CDR3 spans 15 residues. CDR3 sequence (DNA): TGTGCCAGCTCACCGTTGAGCTCTGGGGCCAACGTCCTGACTTTC. Translating it yields CASSPLSSGANVLTF.

This clonotype has at least ten counts. The V and J genes are TRBV7-2 and TRBJ2-3; the D gene is possibly TRBD2 (6 bases). With 5 bases removed from V and 6 bases from J, the gap between germline ends came to 21 bases. Germline V gene data show CDR1 as SGHTA and CDR2 as FQGNSA. The CDR3 extends over 16 amino acids. The CDR3 DNA reads TGTGCCAGCAGCCCCGGGACTGGCTACTCAGGGGATACGCAGTATTTT. This sequence encodes CASSPGTGYSGDTQYF.

In this sample, this clonotype turned up a few times. The chain employs TRBV12-3 or TRBV12-4 and TRBJ1-4; 9 bases fit TRBD1. CDR3 length: 16 amino acids. The V segment lost 6 bases and the J segment 1 base; nucleotides outside the gene matches: 6. CDR3 sequence: CASSRDRVGTNEKLFF. In DNA form, the CDR3 reads TGTGCCAGCAGCCGGGACAGGGTGGGAACTAATGAAAAACTGTTTTTT.

This clonotype was found many times. This chain uses TRBV20-1 with TRBJ2-7, with 9 bases lining up with TRBD1. Germline trimming cut 0 bases from V and 2 bases from J; bases unmatched to any gene: 2. CDR3 length: 14 amino acids. From germline, CDR1 is DFQATT and CDR2 SNEGSKA (reference sequence). For the CDR3, the DNA is TGCAGTGCTAGAGATTGGGACAGGGCCTACGAGCAGTACTTC. The encoded protein is CSARDWDRAYEQYF.

This clonotype was counted only a few times. The chain recombines TRBV9 with TRBJ1-1, with D possibly TRBD1 on 5 matching bases. V lost 4 bases to trimming and J lost 6 bases, with 13 bases between them. This CDR3 spans 13 amino acids. Germline loops: CDR1 SGDLS, CDR2 YYNGEE. CDR3 DNA sequence: TGTGCCAGCAGCCCCCCTCAGGGACCTGAAGCTTTCTTT. This gives the protein CASSPPQGPEAFF.

This sequence joins TRBV6-2 or TRBV6-3 and TRBJ2-1; TRBD1 is a possible D gene (6 bases). CDR3 length: 14 amino acids. Germline V gene data show CDR1 as MNHEY and CDR2 as SVGEGT. Between the trimmed V and J ends, which lost 6 bases and 10 bases, there was a span of 19 bases. The CDR3 protein is CASSWSGAPGEQFF. DNA for the CDR3: TGTGCCAGCAGCTGGTCAGGGGCCCCAGGGGAGCAGTTCTTC.

This clonotype has ten or more counts. J is TRBJ2-2 and V is TRBV24-1; the D gene is possibly TRBD2 (5 bases). Trimming took off 5 bases at V and 0 bases at J, with 24 bases between the two ends. There are 20 residues in the CDR3. The germline gives CDR1 KGHDR, CDR2 SFDVKD. CDR3 DNA sequence: TGTGCCACCAGTGGGGCCCCGGAGGACTCCGATAGGCCGAACACCGGGGAGCTGTTTTTT. Translated, it gives CATSGAPEDSDRPNTGELFF.

There are many counts of this clonotype. The CDR3 region has the DNA TGCGCCAGCAGCCCAAGGCTCTCTGGGGCCAACGTCCTGACTTTC. Translation: CASSPRLSGANVLTF. The chain recombines TRBV5-1 with TRBJ2-6, with D unclear. The CDR3 has 15 amino acids. V lost 4 bases and J lost 0, with 8 bases in between. Germline CDR1 SGHRS, CDR2 YFSETQ.

The chain carries TRBV13 and TRBJ2-1; D remains unclear. Germline V gives CDR1 PRHDT, CDR2 FYEKMQ (reference sequence). The CDR3 spans 14 residues. Trimming stripped 4 bases from V and 4 bases from J, with 11 bases between. The CDR3 DNA is TGTGCCAGCAGCTCCATACGGAATTACAATGAGCAGTTCTTC. It specifies CASSSIRNYNEQFF.

The gene calls are TRBV7-3 and TRBJ2-7; D assignment may be TRBD1 or TRBD2 (6 bases each). The CDR3 covers 15 residues. V was cut by 2 bases and J by 7 bases, with 18 bases left in between. Germline V CDR1 and CDR2: SGHTA, FQGTGA. The chain's CDR3 is CASSLWGGQTPEQYF. In DNA, the CDR3 is TGTGCCAGCAGCTTATGGGGAGGACAGACCCCAGAGCAGTACTTC.

This clonotype was seen many times. The chain has TRBV4-3 and TRBJ2-7; tentatively, D is TRBD2 (6 bases). V was pared by 5 bases and J by 7 bases, with 27 bases between. This CDR3 has 17 residues. CDR1 LGHNA and CDR2 YSLEER come from the germline V gene. In DNA, the CDR3 is TGCGCCAGCAGCAGTGACTTCATGGGACTCCAACGAGGGGAGCAGTACTTC. This translates into CASSSDFMGLQRGEQYF.

The V and J genes are TRBV12-3 or TRBV12-4 and TRBJ1-2, with unresolved D. Trimming pared 4 bases from V and 4 bases from J, leaving 7 bases between. This CDR3 region has 12 residues. CDR3 sequence (DNA): TGTGCCAGCAGTTCATGGGGCTATGGCTACACCTTC. Translation: CASSSWGYGYTF.

This chain connects TRBV6-6 to TRBJ2-7, with D perhaps TRBD1 (5 bases). The V and J ends lost 5 bases and 9 bases respectively, with 17 bases between them. The germline gives CDR1 MNHNY, CDR2 SVGAGI (reference sequence). This CDR3 comprises 13 residues. The CDR3 sequence: CASSALSWGPQYF. The CDR3 coding sequence is TGTGCCAGCAGTGCCCTGAGTTGGGGCCCGCAGTACTTC.

This clonotype has just a few counts. The chain combines TRBV5-1 with TRBJ2-1, with 7 bases that match TRBD1. The CDR3 has 13 residues. Germline CDR1 and CDR2: SGHRS and YFSETQ. J lost 6 bases, V lost 1 base, and 1 base had no gene match. Here the CDR3 DNA reads TGCGCCAGCAGCTTGAGGACAGGCAATGAGCAGTTCTTC. Its translation is CASSLRTGNEQFF.

The table lists this clonotype with a few counts. The chain recombines TRBV7-2 with TRBJ2-7, with TRBD1 identical over 7 bases. The CDR3 covers 15 residues. Germline V gene data show CDR1 as SGHTA and CDR2 as FQGNSA. V lost 0 bases and J lost 2; bases outside the gene matches: 4. The CDR3: CASSLAPGQTYEQYF. For the CDR3, the DNA is TGTGCCAGCAGCTTAGCCCCGGGACAGACCTACGAGCAGTACTTC.

This clonotype was picked up many times. V is TRBV4-3 and J is TRBJ2-7; D is uncertain. CDR1 LGHNA and CDR2 YSLEER come from the germline V gene. The germline V and J ends were trimmed by 0 bases and 3 bases, with 6 bases remaining between them. CDR3 length: 13 amino acids. The CDR3 DNA reads TGCGCCAGCAGCCAAGACTTACACTACGAGCAGTACTTC. The encoded protein is CASSQDLHYEQYF.

This rearrangement joins TRBV29-1 to TRBJ2-7, with D perhaps TRBD2 (7 bases). The CDR3 is made up of 14 amino acids. The germline V gene encodes CDR1 SQVTM and CDR2 ANQGSEA. Between the trimmed V and J ends, which lost 4 bases and 5 bases, there was a span of 18 bases. The CDR3 spells CSVVPMAGADEQYF. CDR3 coding DNA: TGCAGCGTTGTCCCTATGGCGGGGGCCGACGAGCAGTACTTC.

The J gene is TRBJ2-7, the V gene TRBV4-2; D might be TRBD1 (6 bases). CDR1 and CDR2 (germline): LGHNA, YNFKEQ. With 1 base removed from V and 0 bases from J, the gap between germline ends came to 10 bases. The CDR3 spans 15 residues. The CDR3 sequence: CASSQGWDNSYEQYF. The CDR3 DNA follows: TGTGCCAGCAGCCAAGGATGGGACAACTCCTACGAGCAGTACTTC.